The 27 T cell receptor beta chains reported below all come from one sample, sequenced in a study of T cell responses to AZD1222 COVID-19 vaccine. TCRdb's copy holds only in-frame clones and misses some; the assay was immunoSEQ multiplex PCR. Of about 120,000 clones listed, approximately 85% are singletons. The source was peripheral blood, collected on day 0 of MenACWY control vaccination. Receptors originate from an adult in good health.

CDR3 bases: TGTGCCAGCAGTTTAAGCAAGAGCACTGAAGCTTTCTTT. Translating gives CASSLSKSTEAFF. J is TRBJ1-1 and V is TRBV12-3 or TRBV12-4; no clear D. Trimming removed 2 bases from V and 4 bases from J, with 8 bases in between. The length of the CDR3 is 13 residues.

The genes are TRBV23-1 and TRBJ2-3; TRBD1 aligns across 7 bases. TRBV23-1 is marked as an open reading frame, function uncertain. This CDR3 has 18 residues. Trimming at V came to 0 bases and at J to 5 bases, leaving 14 bases not matched to a gene. The CDR3, as DNA: TGCGCCAGCAGTCAATCTTCGAGAGACAGGGTGAATATAGATACGCAGTATTTT. Its translation is CASSQSSRDRVNIDTQYF.

The rearrangement uses TRBV9 and TRBJ1-6; D is unclear. This CDR3 spans 11 amino acids. V dropped 7 bases and J dropped 11 bases, with 10 bases sitting between them. Germline values: CDR1 SGDLS, CDR2 YYNGEE. CDR3 residues: CASGYQTPLHF. The CDR3 DNA reads as TGTGCCAGCGGCTACCAAACACCCCTCCACTTT.

This chain connects TRBV18 to TRBJ2-2; 8 bases line up with TRBD1. This CDR3 has 16 residues. Germline V gene data show CDR1 as KGHSH and CDR2 as LQKENI. The V segment lost 3 bases and the J segment 5 bases; nucleotides outside the gene matches: 8. The CDR3 DNA is TGTGCCAGCTCACCCCCCATACAGGGGGTGACCGGGGAGCTGTTTTTT. It specifies CASSPPIQGVTGELFF.

V is TRBV4-1 and J is TRBJ2-7, with D unresolved. The CDR3 is 11 residues long. Germline V CDR1 and CDR2: MGHRA, YSYEKL. Between the trimmed V and J ends, which lost 0 bases and 9 bases, there was a span of 6 bases. The DNA of the CDR3 is TGCGCCAGCAGCCAAGATTTAAGGCAGTACTTC. This sequence encodes CASSQDLRQYF.

In DNA form, the CDR3 reads TGTGCCAGCAGACGTCGCCAGGGGGCCTACGAGCAGTACTTC. Its translation is CASRRRQGAYEQYF. The chain recombines TRBV28 with TRBJ2-7; 7 positions agree with TRBD1. CDR3 length equals 14 residues. The germline V gene encodes CDR1 MDHEN and CDR2 SYDVKM. J lost 2 bases, V lost 6 bases, and 7 bases had no gene match.

This chain connects TRBV15 to TRBJ1-2; D ambiguous. CDR1 LNHNV and CDR2 YYDKDF come from the germline V gene (reference sequence). The CDR3 is made up of 15 amino acids. The V end was cut by 0 bases, the J end by 7 bases, with 15 bases between. CDR3 in DNA: TGTGCCACCAGCAGAGAGCTGCAAACCAGCTCTGGCTACACCTTC. Translation: CATSRELQTSSGYTF.

The chain joins TRBV5-8 to TRBJ1-2; 9 bases fit TRBD1. The CDR3 has 17 residues. After removal of 2 bases from V and 0 bases from J, the junction contained 8 bases not matched to a gene. The V gene's germline CDR1 is SGHTS and CDR2 YDEGEE. The CDR3 bases are TGTGCCAGCAGCTTTATGAGACAGGGGGACTCTAACTATGGCTACACCTTC. It specifies CASSFMRQGDSNYGYTF.

The chain links TRBV28 to TRBJ1-4; 11 bases map to TRBD1. Germline lookup yields CDR1 MDHEN and CDR2 SYDVKM. V was pared by 5 bases and J by 6 bases, with 5 bases of the junction left unmatched. CDR3 length: 15 amino acids. The CDR3 sequence: CASSRWTGGDEKLFF. The CDR3 bases are TGTGCCAGCAGTCGATGGACAGGGGGCGATGAAAAACTGTTTTTT.

The V and J genes are TRBV2 and TRBJ1-2; no clear D. V lost 5 bases, J lost 6 bases, and 13 bases lay in between. Germline CDR1 reads SNHLY; CDR2 reads FYNNEI. There are 13 residues in the CDR3. For the CDR3, the DNA is TGTGCCAGCAGTTCCTTGACTACAAATGGCTACACCTTC. Translation gives CASSSLTTNGYTF. Using reference TRBV2 and TRBJ1-2 for the parts outside the CDR3, the full variable domain is EPEVTQTPSHQVTQMGQEVILRCVPISNHLYFYWYRQILGQKVEFLVSFYNNEISEKSEIFDDQFSVERPDGSNFTLKIRSTKLEDSAMYFCASSSLTTNGYTFGSGTRLTVV.

V gene TRBV28 combines with J gene TRBJ2-7; no clear D gene. V was cut by 6 bases and J by 6 bases, with 15 bases left in between. Per the germline V gene, CDR1 is MDHEN and CDR2 is SYDVKM. This CDR3 is 13 amino acids long. CDR3 in DNA: TGTGCCAGCAGCCCCCCGGGTGGGTCCGAGCAGTACTTC. This translates into CASSPPGGSEQYF.

The rearrangement links TRBV7-9 to TRBJ2-3; D possibly corresponds to TRBD1 (6 bases). The CDR3 spans 16 residues. V was cut by 5 bases and J by 5 bases, with 20 bases left in between. Per the germline V gene, CDR1 is SEHNR and CDR2 is FQNEAQ (reference sequence). CDR3 loop: CASSPRLGGMRDTQYF. Here the CDR3 DNA reads TGTGCCAGCAGCCCCCGTCTAGGGGGTATGAGAGATACGCAGTATTTT.

The chain joins TRBV2 to TRBJ2-5, with D uncertain. V was pared by 3 bases and J by 1 base, with 3 bases between. The CDR3 has 12 amino acids. Germline V gene data show CDR1 as SNHLY and CDR2 as FYNNEI. CDR3 loop: CASSESQETQYF. The CDR3 DNA is TGTGCCAGCAGTGAGTCCCAAGAGACCCAGTACTTC.

The chain employs TRBV9 and TRBJ2-7; D remains unclear. CDR3 length: 14 amino acids. The germline V gene encodes CDR1 SGDLS and CDR2 YYNGEE. The V gene lost 0 bases and the J gene lost 2 bases, with 9 bases spanning the gap. The CDR3 here is CASSVGPAAYEQYF. The CDR3 DNA reads as TGTGCCAGCAGCGTAGGCCCGGCAGCCTACGAGCAGTACTTC.

The chain joins TRBV24-1 to TRBJ1-2; no reliable D call. Germline V gene sequence: CDR1 KGHDR, CDR2 SFDVKD. Trimming removed 3 bases at V and 7 bases at J, with 26 bases between. The CDR3 is 18 amino acids. CDR3 coding DNA: TGTGCCACCAGTGATCCAGACGAGAGAAAGATGAGGGAATCTGGCTACACCTTC. This encodes CATSDPDERKMRESGYTF.

The chain has TRBV11-3 and TRBJ2-1; D is possibly TRBD1 (5 bases). The CDR3 is 12 amino acids. Germline assignment: CDR1 SGHNT and CDR2 YENEEA. The ends were cut back, 4 bases at V and 6 bases at J, with 7 bases in the middle. The CDR3, as DNA: TGTGCCAGCAGCTCCCAGGGCAATGAGCAGTTCTTC. Protein sequence: CASSSQGNEQFF.

The chain joins TRBV28 to TRBJ2-5; perhaps TRBD1 as D (6 bases). There are 12 residues in the CDR3. Germline CDR1 MDHEN, CDR2 SYDVKM. V dropped 9 bases and J dropped 5 bases, with 13 bases sitting between them. The CDR3 coding sequence is TGTGCCAGGAAAATGGGGGCTGAGACCCAGTACTTC. This gives the protein CARKMGAETQYF.

The rearrangement uses TRBV2 and TRBJ1-4; 7 bases map to TRBD1. The J segment lost 7 bases and the V segment lost 7 bases, leaving 6 bases of the junction unmatched. The germline CDR1 and CDR2 sequences are SNHLY and FYNNEI. CDR3 size: 13 residues. The CDR3 sequence: CASNRQGSEKLFF. The CDR3 bases are TGTGCCAGCAACCGACAGGGAAGTGAAAAACTGTTTTTT.

The chain carries TRBV4-3 and TRBJ1-3, with D uncertain. From germline, CDR1 is LGHNA and CDR2 YSLEER. The CDR3 is 15 residues long. V was clipped by 2 bases and J by 0 bases, with 8 bases between them. CDR3 nucleotide sequence: TGCGCCAGCAGCCAAACAGTGAGCTCTGGAAACACCATATATTTT. As protein: CASSQTVSSGNTIYF.

This chain links TRBV24-1 with TRBJ1-3; weak D call: TRBD1 (5 bases). Per germline, CDR1 KGHDR and CDR2 SFDVKD. CDR3 size: 17 residues. V lost 2 bases and J 0 bases, leaving 13 bases between the germline ends. CDR3 sequence: CATSDSEPGRSGNTIYF. CDR3 coding DNA: TGTGCCACCAGTGATTCAGAACCGGGACGCTCTGGAAACACCATATATTTT.

V usage is TRBV4-2 and J usage is TRBJ1-2; 9 bases agree with TRBD1. The ends lost 3 bases at V and 8 bases at J; junction bases unmatched: 10. The germline CDR1 and CDR2 sequences are LGHNA and YNFKEQ. The CDR3 is 15 residues long. This chain's CDR3 is CASSQDRRDRDGYTF. The CDR3 DNA reads TGTGCCAGCAGCCAGGACCGGCGGGACAGGGACGGCTACACCTTC.

This chain joins TRBV7-9 and TRBJ2-1, with D uncertain. The CDR3 runs 11 residues. CDR1 SEHNR and CDR2 FQNEAQ come from the germline V gene (reference sequence). V dropped 5 bases and J dropped 9 bases, with 8 bases sitting between them. DNA for the CDR3: TGTGCCAGCAGCATAAGGCTTGAGCAGTTCTTC. This gives the protein CASSIRLEQFF.

The V and J genes are TRBV6-5 and TRBJ1-6; D may be TRBD1 (5 bases). The CDR3 sequence is 16 residues long. Trimming took 2 bases from V and 5 from J, leaving 13 bases between them. Germline loops: CDR1 MNHEY, CDR2 SVGAGI. The CDR3 region has the DNA TGTGCCAGCAGTTACCTGGGGGATTATGATAATTCACCCCTCCACTTT. Translating it yields CASSYLGDYDNSPLHF.

This clone was seen a handful of times. V usage is TRBV12-3 or TRBV12-4 and J usage is TRBJ1-1, with unresolved D. The germline V and J ends were trimmed by 3 bases and 3 bases, with 8 bases remaining between them. The CDR3 loop spans 13 amino acids. The DNA for the CDR3 is TGTGCCAGCAGTTTCTCCCCGGACACTGAAGCTTTCTTT. Its translation: CASSFSPDTEAFF.

The CDR3 loop reads CASSSRTEETQYF. CDR3 nucleotides: TGTGCCAGCAGCAGCAGGACAGAAGAGACCCAGTACTTC. The chain links TRBV3-1 (or the pseudogene TRBV3-2) to TRBJ2-5; maybe TRBD1 (6 bases). Germline V gene lookup returns CDR1 LGHDT and CDR2 YNNKEL (reference sequence). This CDR3 contains 13 residues. V lost 5 bases to trimming and J lost 3 bases, with 10 bases between them.

The rearrangement joins TRBV18 to TRBJ2-7, with D maybe TRBD2 (6 bases). The CDR3 length is 14 residues. Between the trimmed V and J ends, which lost 3 bases and 2 bases, there was a span of 11 bases. Germline loops: CDR1 KGHSH, CDR2 LQKENI. DNA of the CDR3: TGTGCCAGCTCACCTGGGGGGACGACCTACGAGCAGTACTTC. It encodes CASSPGGTTYEQYF.

The V gene is TRBV10-1, the J gene TRBJ1-5, with D tentatively TRBD1 (5 bases). Germline CDR1 is WNHNN and CDR2 is SYGVQD (reference sequence). Trimming left V 8 bases short and J 2 bases short, with 13 bases between. The CDR3 length is 14 residues. CDR3 sequence reads: CASFRELGNQPQHF. DNA of the CDR3: TGCGCCAGCTTCAGGGAGTTGGGCAATCAGCCCCAGCATTTT.